This entry lists 15 T cell receptor beta chains sequenced from one sample in a study of blood T cell repertoires in COVID-19. Produced via immunoSEQ multiplex PCR; TCRdb's table is partial and in-frame only. The sample lists 100,000 to 150,000 clones, 86% occurring once. The sequenced material came from PBMCs or T cells enriched from blood (not recorded which). Receptors were obtained from a woman aged 45 to 65 who had recovered from COVID-19.

V usage is TRBV10-3 and J usage is TRBJ1-2; TRBD1 matches 7 bases. V shed 0 bases and J 2 bases; nucleotides not matched to a gene: 6. The CDR3 sequence is 16 residues long. From germline, CDR1 is ENHRY and CDR2 SYGVKD. CDR3 protein: CAISESQGQNNYGYTF. The CDR3 DNA sequence: TGTGCCATCAGTGAGTCACAGGGACAGAACAACTATGGCTACACCTTC.

The rearrangement joins TRBV27 to TRBJ1-1, with unresolved D. V was cut by 0 bases and J by 0 bases, with 11 bases left in between. From germline, CDR1 is MNHEY and CDR2 SMNVEV (reference sequence). This CDR3 is 16 amino acids long. CDR3: CASSLSAGLMNTEAFF. CDR3 DNA: TGTGCCAGCAGTTTATCGGCGGGTCTTATGAACACTGAAGCTTTCTTT.

The chain is built from TRBV24-1 and TRBJ2-5; 8 nucleotides align to TRBD2. Unmatched junction bases numbered 12, after V lost 0 bases and J lost 4 bases. The CDR3 sequence is 18 residues long. Germline values: CDR1 KGHDR, CDR2 SFDVKD. The CDR3 DNA reads as TGTGCCACCAGTGATTTGGATTTCGGCGGGGGGCCTGGAGAGACCCAGTACTTC. This sequence encodes CATSDLDFGGGPGETQYF.

The chain carries TRBV19 and TRBJ1-1, with TRBD1 matching over 7 bases. CDR3 length: 16 residues. The V gene's germline CDR1 is LNHDA and CDR2 SQIVND (reference sequence). Unmatched junction bases numbered 6, after V lost 1 base and J lost 1 base. The CDR3 protein is CASSIGVDRPNTEAFF. CDR3 sequence (DNA): TGTGCCAGTAGTATAGGCGTGGACAGGCCGAACACTGAAGCTTTCTTT. Looking up the rest from reference TRBV19 and TRBJ1-1 gives the full variable domain: DGGITQSPKYLFRKEGQNVTLSCEQNLNHDAMYWYRQDPGQGLRLIYYSQIVNDFQKGDIAEGYSVSREKKESFPLTVTSAQKNPTAFYLCASSIGVDRPNTEAFFGQGTRLTVV.

This CDR3 is CASSLARAEYGYTF. The CDR3 region has the DNA TGTGCCAGCAGCTTAGCCAGGGCAGAGTATGGCTACACCTTC. This chain joins TRBV7-9 and TRBJ1-2; possible D gene TRBD1, 5 bases. Germline CDR1 is SEHNR and CDR2 is FQNEAQ (reference sequence). V lost 0 bases and J lost 5, with 10 bases in between. The CDR3 spans 14 residues.

The table lists this clone with a count of one. The genes are TRBV20-1 and TRBJ2-1; D ambiguous. The CDR3 is made up of 11 amino acids. Germline CDR1 DFQATT, CDR2 SNEGSKA (reference sequence). The CDR3 spells CSAEWVDEQFF. The CDR3 nucleotides are TGCAGCGCGGAGTGGGTCGATGAGCAGTTCTTC.

The chain combines TRBV9 with TRBJ1-5; D gene ambiguous. In germline, CDR1 is SGDLS, CDR2 YYNGEE. V was shortened by 4 bases and J by 6 bases, with 11 bases between the two germline ends. The CDR3 length is 13 residues. CDR3 sequence reads: CASSPSGVQPQHF. In nucleotides, the CDR3 is TGTGCCAGCAGCCCCAGCGGGGTTCAGCCCCAGCATTTT.

CDR3 DNA sequence: TGTGCCAGCAGCCCAGGGACTGTGGTGGGAAACACCATATATTTT. Its protein is CASSPGTVVGNTIYF. J is TRBJ1-3 and V is TRBV7-2; possibly TRBD1 for D (5 bases). Trimming pared 5 bases from V and 4 bases from J, leaving 15 bases between. This CDR3 contains 15 residues. Germline V lookup: CDR1 SGHTA, CDR2 FQGNSA.

This clone occurred once. The rearrangement links TRBV9 to TRBJ1-6; 9 positions match TRBD1. V shed 3 bases, J shed 9 bases, and the junction held 4 bases outside the gene matches. Germline V gives CDR1 SGDLS, CDR2 YYNGEE. This CDR3 contains 14 residues. CDR3 sequence (DNA): TGTGCCAGCAGCGCCGGACAGGGGTCTTCACCCCTCCACTTT. Translation gives CASSAGQGSSPLHF.

This chain uses TRBV9 with TRBJ2-3; the D gene is possibly TRBD2 (5 bases). V was trimmed by 2 bases and J by 2 bases, leaving 6 bases between them. CDR3 length equals 13 residues. Germline V CDR1 and CDR2: SGDLS, YYNGEE. For the CDR3, the DNA is TGTGCCAGCAGCGTGACTATCACAGATACGCAGTATTTT. It specifies CASSVTITDTQYF.

This clone appeared once. The chain joins TRBV6-2 or TRBV6-3 to TRBJ2-1, with 10 bases identical to TRBD2. This CDR3 has 16 residues. Looked up from germline, CDR1 is MNHEY and CDR2 is SVGEGT. V lost 5 bases, J lost 0 bases, and 4 bases stayed unmatched. The DNA for the CDR3 is TGTGCCAGCAGTCGGCTAGCGGGGGCCTCCTACAATGAGCAGTTCTTC. Protein sequence: CASSRLAGASYNEQFF.

The chain has TRBV3-1 (or the pseudogene TRBV3-2) and TRBJ2-1, with 11 bases matching TRBD2. The J segment lost 6 bases and the V segment lost 4 bases, leaving 8 bases of the junction unmatched. CDR1 LGHDT and CDR2 YNNKEL come from the germline V gene (reference sequence). The length of the CDR3 is 16 residues. The CDR3 sequence is CASSRLSGGASNEQFF. The CDR3 DNA sequence: TGTGCCAGCAGCCGACTTAGCGGGGGGGCTTCCAATGAGCAGTTCTTC.

CDR3 in DNA: TGCGCCAGCTCCGGGGGGGGGAACACTGAAGCTTTCTTT. Protein sequence: CASSGGGNTEAFF. The V gene is TRBV10-1, the J gene TRBJ1-1, with D perhaps matching TRBD1 (5 bases). The V end lost 8 bases, the J end lost 1 base, and 11 bases lay between the germline ends. This CDR3 contains 13 residues. Germline CDR1 WNHNN, CDR2 SYGVQD (reference sequence).

The V call is TRBV10-2, the J call TRBJ2-5; a weak D match, TRBD1 (5 bases). Germline-derived CDR1 and CDR2 are WSHSY and SAAADI. The CDR3 consists of 12 residues. Trimming removed 8 bases from V and 2 bases from J, with 9 bases in between. The CDR3 nucleotides are TGCGCCAGCGGGGCTAGACAAGAGACCCAGTACTTC. The encoded protein is CASGARQETQYF.

This chain joins TRBV5-6 and TRBJ2-2; D is uncertain. Germline V gene data show CDR1 as SGHDT and CDR2 as YYEEEE. The CDR3 has 14 residues. Trimming left V 1 base short and J 2 bases short, with 6 bases between. The CDR3 nucleotides are TGTGCCAGCAGCTTGATCCTAAACACCGGGGAGCTGTTTTTT. Translating it yields CASSLILNTGELFF.